The 9 T cell receptor beta chains presented below share a single source sample, sequenced in a study of blood T cells in healthy people across ages. A J-beta primer mix and a sample-barcoded 5' primer were used in a second PCR of roughly 6 to 11 cycles. One entry per CDR3 protein, called by TCRdb with MiXCR from the 5' RACE reads. The sample contains some 900,000 distinct CDR3 sequences, 25% to 30% of which appear only once. The sequenced sample consisted of blood. The receptors derive from a woman older than 75 in good health.

The gene calls are TRBV5-1 and TRBJ2-7; TRBD1 agrees at 7 bases. This CDR3 contains 14 residues. The ends lost 4 bases at V and 7 bases at J; junction bases unmatched: 11. Germline CDR1 SGHRS, CDR2 YFSETQ. The CDR3 loop reads CASSPGQSYNEQYF. Here the CDR3 DNA reads TGCGCCAGCAGCCCGGGACAGTCCTACAATGAGCAGTACTTC.

The chain links TRBV19 to TRBJ2-3; possibly TRBD1 for D (5 bases). The ends were cut back, 7 bases at V and 3 bases at J, with 23 bases in the middle. This CDR3 has 17 residues. Germline V lookup: CDR1 LNHDA, CDR2 SQIVND (reference sequence). This chain's CDR3 is CASKGFRKADGTDTQYF. DNA of the CDR3: TGTGCCAGTAAGGGGTTCCGTAAGGCCGACGGGACAGATACGCAGTATTTT.

This clonotype was observed a handful of times. The chain is built from TRBV4-3 and TRBJ1-4, with D unresolved. The CDR3 spans 16 residues. V lost 1 base and J 6 bases, leaving 15 bases between the germline ends. Germline-derived CDR1 and CDR2 are LGHNA and YSLEER. The CDR3 loop is CASSQVGGRADEKLFF. The DNA for the CDR3 is TGCGCCAGCAGCCAAGTGGGTGGGAGAGCGGATGAAAAACTGTTTTTT.

This chain connects TRBV7-8 to TRBJ2-1; 8 nucleotides match TRBD1. CDR3 length equals 17 residues. V gave up 3 bases and J gave up 0 bases; unmatched junction bases: 7. Germline CDR1 and CDR2: SGHVS and FQNEAQ. CDR3 coding DNA: TGTGCCAGCAGCTTTACCCCCGGACAGGGCTCCTACAATGAGCAGTTCTTC. It codes for CASSFTPGQGSYNEQFF.

This clonotype was counted between two and nine times. The chain carries TRBV10-2 and TRBJ1-6; D is possibly TRBD1 (6 bases). This CDR3 is 16 amino acids long. Germline V lookup: CDR1 WSHSY, CDR2 SAAADI. Trimming took off 3 bases at V and 2 bases at J, with 11 bases between the two ends. For the CDR3, the DNA is TGCGCCAGCAGTGAAAGTTCAGGGGCCTATAATTCACCCCTCCACTTT. It codes for CASSESSGAYNSPLHF.

The sample holds one count of this clonotype. Since a much larger clone is just one base distant, this may be a read error. The conserved closing phenylalanine or tryptophan is absent in this CDR3, likely reflecting a read error. The chain combines TRBV18 with TRBJ2-1; a possible D gene is TRBD1 (6 bases). Germline V gene sequence: CDR1 KGHSH, CDR2 LQKENI. CDR3 length: 15 amino acids. V was pared by 1 base and J by 4 bases, with 11 bases between. CDR3 region: CASSPLGTTYNEQFV. The DNA for the CDR3 is TGTGCCAGCTCACCACTCGGGACAACATACAATGAGCAGTTCGTC.

This clonotype was detected ten times or more. The CDR3 sequence: CASSANRVRETQYF. The CDR3 DNA is TGTGCCAGCAGCGCGAACAGGGTACGGGAGACCCAGTACTTC. The V and J genes are TRBV11-2 and TRBJ2-5; tentative D call: TRBD1 (6 bases). The CDR3 spans 14 residues. Germline V gene data show CDR1 as SGHAT and CDR2 as FQNNGV. Trimming stripped 5 bases from V and 5 bases from J, with 15 bases between.

This clonotype showed up many times. The chain recombines TRBV20-1 with TRBJ2-5, with D perhaps given as TRBD1 or TRBD2 (5 bases each). Trimming stripped 3 bases from V and 5 bases from J, with 13 bases between. This CDR3 spans 13 amino acids. CDR1 DFQATT and CDR2 SNEGSKA come from the germline V gene (reference sequence). CDR3 residues: CSASGTAGETQYF. CDR3 nucleotides: TGCAGTGCTAGCGGGACGGCCGGGGAGACCCAGTACTTC.

This chain uses TRBV5-1 with TRBJ1-2, with D possibly matching TRBD1 (5 bases). CDR1 and CDR2 (germline): SGHRS, YFSETQ. CDR3 size: 13 residues. Trimming shortened V by 4 bases and J by 6 bases, and 13 bases separated the two germline ends. The CDR3 spells CASSVGAADGYTF. The CDR3 region has the DNA TGCGCCAGCAGCGTCGGGGCTGCCGATGGCTACACCTTC. The full variable domain, rest sourced from reference TRBV5-1 and TRBJ1-2, is KAGVTQTPRYLIKTRGQQVTLSCSPISGHRSVSWYQQTPGQGLQFLFEYFSETQRNKGNFPGRFSGRQFSNSRSEMNVSTLELGDSALYLCASSVGAADGYTFGSGTRLTVV.